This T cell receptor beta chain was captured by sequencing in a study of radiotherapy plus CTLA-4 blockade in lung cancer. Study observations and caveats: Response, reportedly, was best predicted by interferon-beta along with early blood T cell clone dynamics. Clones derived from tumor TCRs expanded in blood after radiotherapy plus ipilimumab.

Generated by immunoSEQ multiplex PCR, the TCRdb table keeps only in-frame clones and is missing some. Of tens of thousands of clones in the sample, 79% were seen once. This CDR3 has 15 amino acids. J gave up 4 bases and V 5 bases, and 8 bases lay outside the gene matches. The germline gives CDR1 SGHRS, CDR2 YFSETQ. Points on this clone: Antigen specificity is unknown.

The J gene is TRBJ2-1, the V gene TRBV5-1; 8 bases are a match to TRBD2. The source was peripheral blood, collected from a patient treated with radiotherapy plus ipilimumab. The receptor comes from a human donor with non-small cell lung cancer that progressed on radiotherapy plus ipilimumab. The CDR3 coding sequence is TGCGCCAGCAGGGGAGGACTAGCCGAGTACAATGAGCAGTTCTTC. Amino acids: CASRGGLAEYNEQFF.